These T cell receptor beta chains were read from a single sample in a study of T cell changes during pregnancy in multiple sclerosis. Libraries were prepared by immunoSEQ multiplex PCR; TCRdb keeps only in-frame clonotypes and omits some of them. This repertoire shows around 40,000 clones, roughly nine tenths found once; its top ten account for 1% to 1.5%. Sequenced here: CD4+ T cells from peripheral blood mononuclear cells, sampled in the first trimester of pregnancy. The receptors were sampled from a female donor with multiple sclerosis, enrolled in a pregnancy study. The CDR3 runs from the conserved cysteine through the conserved F or W. The D gene is left open where the match is weak. The size of a clone is reported for some rows only, either as once, few or many, or as a class for expanded clones.

TRBJ1-1	TRBD1	TRBV5-5	NA	TGTGCCAGCAGCTGGAGGCGGGACAGGGGAGTTAGCACTGAAGCTTTCTTT	CASSWRRDRGVSTEAFF
TRBJ2-3	TRBD2	TRBV7-9	once	TGTGCCAGCAGCTCCCACTTCGCGGGGGGCTCAGATACGCAGTATTTT	CASSSHFAGGSDTQYF
TRBJ2-5	TRBD1	TRBV7-2	NA	TGTGCCAGCAGCCAGGGACAGGGTGCGAAGACCCAGTACTTC	CASSQGQGAKTQYF
TRBJ2-5	TRBD2	TRBV19	NA	TGTGCCAGTAGTGGAGGGAGGGGAGAGACCCAGTACTTC	CASSGGRGETQYF
TRBJ2-7	NA	TRBV4-3	NA	TGCGCCAGCAGCCAAGAATCAGGAAACGAGCAGTACTTC	CASSQESGNEQYF
TRBJ2-2	TRBD2	TRBV29-1	NA	TGCAGCGTACTAGCGGGGCGCACCGGGGAGCTGTTTTTT	CSVLAGRTGELFF
TRBJ2-2	TRBD1	TRBV29-1	NA	TGCAGCGTGGTAACAGGGGCCCTTAACACCGGGGAGCTGTTTTTT	CSVVTGALNTGELFF
TRBJ1-5	NA	TRBV10-3	once	TGTGCCATCAGTGACAGGGATCAGCCCCAGCATTTT	CAISDRDQPQHF
TRBJ2-1	TRBD2	TRBV7-3	NA	TGTGCCAGCAGCTCTAGCGGCACCTACAATGAGCAGTTCTTC	CASSSSGTYNEQFF
TRBJ2-2	TRBD1	TRBV11-3	NA	TGTGCCAGCAGCTTAGACGCTATGGGACAGGGAGGGTCCGGGGAGCTGTTTTTT	CASSLDAMGQGGSGELFF
TRBJ2-1	TRBD2	TRBV6-5	NA	TGTGCCAGCAGTTATCGGCTAGCGGAATACAATGAGCAGTTCTTC	CASSYRLAEYNEQFF
TRBJ2-3	TRBD2	TRBV4-2	NA	TGTGCCAGCAGCCTGCGAGCGGGAGCACTCACAGATACGCAGTATTTT	CASSLRAGALTDTQYF
TRBJ2-2	NA	TRBV5-6	NA	TGTGCCAGCAGCTTGGGGCATGCGGCCGGGGAGCTGTTTTTT	CASSLGHAAGELFF
TRBJ2-6	NA	TRBV18	NA	TGTGCCAGCTCACCTACTAGGGCTAACGACGTCCTGACTTTC	CASSPTRANDVLTF
TRBJ2-3	TRBD2	TRBV10-3	NA	TGTGCCAGCCGACCCCAGCGGGACTCGGATACGCAGTATTTT	CASRPQRDSDTQYF
TRBJ1-4	TRBD1	TRBV6-5	NA	TGTGCCAGCAGAGGACAGGGTCAGGAAAAACTGTTTTTT	CASRGQGQEKLFF
TRBJ2-7	NA	TRBV6-1	NA	TGTGCCAGCAGTGAGCACTTCTACGAGCAGTACTTC	CASSEHFYEQYF
TRBJ1-4	NA	TRBV18	NA	TGTGCCAGCTCACCTCCGGCGACAGACGAAAAACTGTTTTTT	CASSPPATDEKLFF
TRBJ2-3	NA	TRBV30	NA	TGTGCCTGGAGTTTGGGCAGTTCCACAGATACGCAGTATTTT	CAWSLGSSTDTQYF
TRBJ2-3	TRBD1	TRBV7-9	NA	TGTGCCAGCAGCTTATCGACAGGGGTGACAGATACGCAGTATTTT	CASSLSTGVTDTQYF
TRBJ1-4	TRBD1	TRBV9	NA	TGTGCCAGCAGCTCGCGGACAGGGAATGAAAAACTGTTTTTT	CASSSRTGNEKLFF
TRBJ2-1	NA	TRBV27	NA	TGTGCCAGCAGTCCTTACGGGAGCCTCTCCTACAATGAGCAGTTCTTC	CASSPYGSLSYNEQFF
TRBJ1-2	TRBD1	TRBV6-5	NA	TGTGCCACTACGGACAGGACAGCTAACTATGGCTACACCTTC	CATTDRTANYGYTF
TRBJ1-1	TRBD1	TRBV2	NA	TGTGCCAGCAAAAATACAGGGGTCACTGAAGCTTTCTTT	CASKNTGVTEAFF
TRBJ1-4	NA	TRBV6-1	NA	TGTGCCAGCAGTGAATCGTGGGGGCGCGGTGAAAAACTGTTTTTT	CASSESWGRGEKLFF
TRBJ2-3	NA	TRBV7-9	NA	TGTGCCAGCAGCCGGGGGACCGATCGCACAGATACGCAGTATTTT	CASSRGTDRTDTQYF
TRBJ1-4	NA	TRBV5-5	NA	TGTGCCAGCAGCTGGTACCGTGGAGGGGAAGGGGAAAAACTGTTTTTT	CASSWYRGGEGEKLFF
TRBJ2-7	TRBD1	TRBV6-5	NA	TGTGCCAGCAGGCGGGACAGGGGGTACTACGAGCAGTACTTC	CASRRDRGYYEQYF
TRBJ1-5	NA	TRBV27	NA	TGTGCCAGCACTCGGGAATTGAGCAATCAGCCCCAGCATTTT	CASTRELSNQPQHF
TRBJ2-6	NA	TRBV7-3	NA	TGTGCCAGCAGCTTAACGGGGACTGTCTCTGGGGCCAACGTCCTGACTTTC	CASSLTGTVSGANVLTF
TRBJ1-3	TRBD1	TRBV7-9	NA	TGTGCCAGCAGCACAGGGGGCTACTCTGGAAACACCATATATTTT	CASSTGGYSGNTIYF
TRBJ2-1	NA	TRBV27	once	TGTGCCAGCAAGTTTTTTGGCGGATACAATGAGCAGTTCTTC	CASKFFGGYNEQFF